These 18 T cell receptor beta chains originate from one sample sequenced in a study of CD8 T cells in ankylosing spondylitis. One entry per CDR3 protein, called by TCRdb with MiXCR from the 5' RACE reads. Among more than 25,000 distinct CDR3 sequences listed, around 14% were seen once. The sequenced material came from blood. The receptors derive from a male donor with ankylosing spondylitis or in good health (not recorded which).

The CDR3 region is CAYQPATGDYEKLFF. In DNA, the CDR3 is TGTGCCTACCAACCTGCGACAGGGGATTATGAAAAACTGTTTTTT. V gene TRBV30 combines with J gene TRBJ1-4, with 8 bases identical to TRBD1. The germline V gene encodes CDR1 GTSNPN and CDR2 SVGIG (reference sequence). With 7 bases clipped from V and 6 bases from J, the junction kept 13 bases outside the gene matches. This CDR3 has 15 amino acids.

This clonotype was picked up a small number of times. The V gene is TRBV5-1, the J gene TRBJ2-1, with TRBD2 matching 7 bases. Unmatched junction bases numbered 8, after V lost 2 bases and J lost 6 bases. The CDR3 is 15 residues long. Germline V gene data show CDR1 as SGHRS and CDR2 as YFSETQ. The CDR3 coding sequence is TGCGCCAGCAGCTTCCGAGGGAGGGGATCCAATGAGCAGTTCTTC. Translated, it gives CASSFRGRGSNEQFF.

This clonotype turned up a few times. The rearrangement uses TRBV24-1 and TRBJ2-7, with TRBD1 matching over 7 bases. The junction had 8 bases not matched to a gene; V was cut back by 5 bases and J by 5 bases. This CDR3 comprises 14 residues. Germline V gene data show CDR1 as KGHDR and CDR2 as SFDVKD. The CDR3 is CATSALDRDDEQYF. In DNA form, the CDR3 reads TGTGCCACCAGTGCCCTCGACAGGGACGACGAGCAGTACTTC.

This clonotype was seen a handful of times. The chain recombines TRBV5-5 with TRBJ1-4; D gene uncertain. Germline CDR1 is SGHKS and CDR2 is YYEKEE (reference sequence). Trimming removed 6 bases from V and 7 bases from J, with 16 bases in between. The CDR3 length is 14 residues. CDR3 sequence: CASTVTPEGEKLFF. CDR3 coding DNA: TGTGCCAGCACCGTTACACCAGAGGGTGAAAAACTGTTTTTT.

This clonotype has only a few counts. This rearrangement joins TRBV3-1 to TRBJ2-4; 8 bases are a match to TRBD2. V lost 0 bases to trimming and J lost 7 bases; unmatched junction nucleotides: 5. The CDR3 length is 15 residues. CDR1 is LGHDT, CDR2 YNNKEL, per germline (reference sequence). The CDR3 sequence: CASSQEGGLGNIQYF. The CDR3 nucleotides read TGTGCCAGCAGCCAAGAGGGGGGACTAGGGAACATTCAGTACTTC.

This clonotype was counted a few times. V and J are TRBV6-5 and TRBJ2-1, with 11 bases fitting TRBD1. The CDR3 spans 14 residues. Germline lookup yields CDR1 MNHEY and CDR2 SVGAGI. The trim removed 11 bases at V and 4 bases at J, leaving 7 bases unmatched. CDR3 nucleotides: TGTGCCGCAGGGACAGGGGGGATTTACAATGAGCAGTTCTTC. Protein sequence: CAAGTGGIYNEQFF.

In this sample, this clonotype turned up a few times. The gene calls are TRBV29-1 and TRBJ2-5; 7 positions agree with TRBD1. The CDR3 contains 13 residues. CDR1 and CDR2 (germline): SQVTM, ANQGSEA. V was pared by 4 bases and J by 4 bases, with 6 bases of the junction left unmatched. The CDR3 loop reads CSVGQGRGETQYF. Written as DNA, the CDR3 is TGCAGCGTTGGACAGGGACGGGGAGAGACCCAGTACTTC.

This clonotype ranks as medium-sized. This chain's CDR3 is CASGVLTGDTQYF. CDR3 in DNA: TGTGCCAGCGGCGTTTTAACGGGAGATACGCAGTATTTT. V usage is TRBV12-3 or TRBV12-4 and J usage is TRBJ2-3; D is undetermined. There are 13 residues in the CDR3. V was trimmed by 8 bases and J by 5 bases, leaving 14 bases between them.

This chain uses TRBV12-3 or TRBV12-4 with TRBJ2-1; unclear D gene. Trimming left V 6 bases short and J 7 bases short, with 7 bases between. CDR3 size: 11 residues. Here the CDR3 reads CASRGLNEQFF. The CDR3 region has the DNA TGTGCCAGCAGGGGGTTAAATGAGCAGTTCTTC.

The CDR3 sequence: CASTSWGDRVFF. The DNA of the CDR3 is TGTGCCAGCACCTCTTGGGGAGACAGGGTGTTTTTT. The genes are TRBV27 and TRBJ2-2; 7 bases line up with TRBD1. CDR3 length: 12 residues. In germline, CDR1 is MNHEY, CDR2 SMNVEV (reference sequence). Germline trimming cut 7 bases from V and 15 bases from J; bases unmatched to any gene: 11.

This clonotype was detected only a few times. This chain links TRBV20-1 with TRBJ2-5; 11 nucleotides line up with TRBD2. Germline V lookup: CDR1 DFQATT, CDR2 SNEGSKA (reference sequence). This CDR3 spans 14 amino acids. J was trimmed by 5 bases and V by 3 bases; bases with no gene match: 5. Here the CDR3 DNA reads TGCAGTGCTAGGACTAGCGGGATTAGGGAGACCCAGTACTTC. It encodes CSARTSGIRETQYF.

This clonotype has a count of ten or more. This chain links TRBV6-2 or TRBV6-3 with TRBJ2-2, with no clear D. CDR1 is MNHEY and CDR2 is SVGEGT in the germline V gene. This CDR3 contains 13 residues. Trimming shortened V by 4 bases and J by 4 bases, and 7 bases separated the two germline ends. Here the CDR3 reads CASSSDPTGELFF. CDR3 sequence (DNA): TGTGCCAGCAGTTCGGACCCCACCGGGGAGCTGTTTTTT.

The gene calls are TRBV29-1 and TRBJ2-2; TRBD2 might be the D (6 bases). V lost 4 bases and J lost 4, with 16 bases in between. Germline loops: CDR1 SQVTM, CDR2 ANQGSEA. The CDR3 sequence is 15 residues long. The CDR3 bases are TGCAGCGTTGGAATTTCCGGGAGTGGCACCGGGGAGCTGTTTTTT. Protein sequence: CSVGISGSGTGELFF.

Only a few counts were recorded for this clonotype. J is TRBJ2-2 and V is TRBV28, with D perhaps matching TRBD2 (5 bases). Trimming shortened V by 4 bases and J by 5 bases, and 17 bases separated the two germline ends. CDR1 MDHEN and CDR2 SYDVKM come from the germline V gene. This CDR3 region has 16 residues. Written as DNA, the CDR3 is TGTGCCAGCAGTTCGATCCGGGGAAGGTGGACCGGGGAGCTGTTTTTT. Translated: CASSSIRGRWTGELFF.

The rearrangement links TRBV9 to TRBJ2-3; no reliable D call. The CDR3 is made up of 14 amino acids. V shed 0 bases and J shed 4 bases, with 9 bases lying between them. Germline V CDR1 and CDR2: SGDLS, YYNGEE. CDR3 in amino acids: CASSVGGYADTQYF. CDR3 DNA sequence: TGTGCCAGCAGCGTAGGTGGGTACGCAGATACGCAGTATTTT.

The gene calls are TRBV7-2 and TRBJ2-2; D call uncertain. V was clipped by 2 bases and J by 5 bases, with 9 bases between them. The CDR3 runs 14 residues. The germline V gene has CDR1 SGHTA and CDR2 FQGNSA. The CDR3 is CASSLSLGTGELFF. The CDR3 bases are TGTGCCAGCAGCTTATCCTTGGGGACCGGGGAGCTGTTTTTT.

This clonotype was seen only a few times. The chain uses TRBV30 and TRBJ1-1, with D possibly being TRBD1 (5 bases). Germline V gene sequence: CDR1 GTSNPN, CDR2 SVGIG (reference sequence). Deletions cut 2 bases from V and 4 bases from J, with 8 bases between. The CDR3 loop spans 12 amino acids. CDR3 in amino acids: CAWSPGTTEAFF. Written as DNA, the CDR3 is TGTGCCTGGAGTCCCGGGACCACTGAAGCTTTCTTT.

This rearrangement joins TRBV5-1 to TRBJ2-7; 9 bases fit TRBD2. This CDR3 has 15 amino acids. V lost 7 bases and J lost 3; bases outside the gene matches: 11. In germline, CDR1 is SGHRS, CDR2 YFSETQ. The chain's CDR3 is CASSWGSGRGYEQYF. The CDR3 DNA is TGCGCCAGCTCCTGGGGTAGCGGGAGAGGCTACGAGCAGTACTTC.